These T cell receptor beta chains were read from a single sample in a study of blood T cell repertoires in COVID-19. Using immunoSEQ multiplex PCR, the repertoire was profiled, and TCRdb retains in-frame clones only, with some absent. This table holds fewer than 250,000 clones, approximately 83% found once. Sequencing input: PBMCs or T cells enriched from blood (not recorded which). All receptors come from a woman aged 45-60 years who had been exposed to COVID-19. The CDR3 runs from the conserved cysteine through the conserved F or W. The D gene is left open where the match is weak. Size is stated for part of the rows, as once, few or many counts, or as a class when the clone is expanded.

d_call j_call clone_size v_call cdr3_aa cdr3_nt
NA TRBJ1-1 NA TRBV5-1 CASSLGTSNTEAFF TGCGCCAGCAGCCTCGGGACATCGAACACTGAAGCTTTCTTT
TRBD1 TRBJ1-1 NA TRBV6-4 CASSDGQEHTEAFF TGTGCCAGCAGCGACGGACAGGAGCACACTGAAGCTTTCTTT
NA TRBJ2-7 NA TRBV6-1 CASSEAFREQYF TGTGCCAGCAGTGAAGCGTTCCGCGAGCAGTACTTC
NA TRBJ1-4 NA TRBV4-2 CASSQEKTGSGEKLFF TGTGCCAGCAGCCAAGAGAAAACCGGATCGGGTGAAAAACTGTTTTTT
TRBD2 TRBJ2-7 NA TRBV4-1 CASSQGEGGYEQYF TGCGCCAGCAGCCAAGGAGAGGGAGGGTACGAGCAGTACTTC
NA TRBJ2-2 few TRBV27 CASRRDFGGGELFF TGTGCCAGCAGGAGGGACTTCGGCGGGGGGGAGCTGTTTTTT
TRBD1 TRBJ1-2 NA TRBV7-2 CASSIITGGAGYTF TGTGCCAGCTCCATCATCACAGGGGGCGCTGGCTACACCTTC
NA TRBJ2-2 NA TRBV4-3 CASSQEGRGYTGELFF TGCGCCAGCAGCCAAGAAGGCAGGGGATACACCGGGGAGCTGTTTTTT
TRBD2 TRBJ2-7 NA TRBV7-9 CASSHTGTSNEQYF TGTGCCAGCAGTCATACCGGGACTAGCAACGAGCAGTACTTC
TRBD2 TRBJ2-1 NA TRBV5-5 CASSFLGGSSYNEQFF TGTGCCAGCAGCTTCTTGGGGGGGAGCTCCTACAATGAGCAGTTCTTC
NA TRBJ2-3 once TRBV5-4 CASSLGLGQSTDTQYF TGTGCCAGCAGCTTGGGGTTGGGGCAGAGCACAGATACGCAGTATTTT
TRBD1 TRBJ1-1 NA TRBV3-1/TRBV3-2 CASSPGQGAQAFF TGTGCCAGCAGCCCCGGGCAGGGGGCGCAAGCTTTCTTT
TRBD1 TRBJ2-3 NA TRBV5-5 CASSQSWGTGLSTDTQYF TGTGCCAGCAGCCAGTCGTGGGGGACAGGGCTTAGCACAGATACGCAGTATTTT
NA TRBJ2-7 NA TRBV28 CASSFYRDLTYEQYF TGTGCCAGCAGTTTCTACCGGGACTTGACCTACGAGCAGTACTTC
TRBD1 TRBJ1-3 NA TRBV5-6 CASIKFPRGPETPGNTIYF TGTGCCAGCATCAAATTCCCGAGGGGGCCCGAGACCCCTGGAAACACCATATATTTT
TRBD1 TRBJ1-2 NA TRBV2 CASSDSTGASIARGYTF TGTGCCAGCAGTGACAGTACAGGGGCCAGTATAGCGAGGGGCTACACCTTC
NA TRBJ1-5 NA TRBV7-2 CASSSLFREDQPQHF TGTGCCAGCAGCTCCCTCTTCCGGGAGGATCAGCCCCAGCATTTT
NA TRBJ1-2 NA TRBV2 CAIQVSLYGYTF TGTGCCATACAGGTTTCCCTCTATGGCTACACCTTC
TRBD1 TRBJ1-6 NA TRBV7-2 CASSYRQGHNSPLHF TGTGCCAGCAGCTACAGACAGGGGCATAATTCACCCCTCCACTTT
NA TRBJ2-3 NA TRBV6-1 CASSEAGASSDTQYF TGTGCCAGCAGTGAAGCGGGGGCCTCCTCAGATACGCAGTATTTT
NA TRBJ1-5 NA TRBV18 CASSRIAAGGGQPQHF TGTGCCAGCTCCCGAATTGCGGCGGGCGGGGGTCAGCCCCAGCATTTT
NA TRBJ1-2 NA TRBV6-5 CASTLPGLGYTF TGTGCCAGCACTCTACCGGGACTCGGCTACACCTTC
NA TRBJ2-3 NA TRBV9 CASSVESAGSDTQYF TGTGCCAGCAGCGTAGAATCCGCGGGGTCAGATACGCAGTATTTT
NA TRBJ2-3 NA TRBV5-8 CASSLGDTQYF TGTGCCAGCAGCCTCGGAGATACGCAGTATTTT
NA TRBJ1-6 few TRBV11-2 CASSLDRGNSPLHF TGTGCCAGCAGCTTAGACAGGGGTAATTCACCCCTCCACTTT
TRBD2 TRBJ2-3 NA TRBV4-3 CASSQGNGRGTQYF TGCGCCAGCAGCCAAGGGAACGGGAGGGGTACGCAGTATTTT
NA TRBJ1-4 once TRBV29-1 CSVQGDNEKLFF TGCAGCGTCCAAGGGGATAATGAAAAACTGTTTTTT
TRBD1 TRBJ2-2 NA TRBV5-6 CASSLAGGDNTGELFF TGTGCCAGCAGCTTGGCAGGGGGCGATAACACCGGGGAGCTGTTTTTT
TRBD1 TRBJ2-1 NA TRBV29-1 CSGQGTASEQFF TGCAGCGGGCAGGGGACAGCGTCGGAGCAGTTCTTC
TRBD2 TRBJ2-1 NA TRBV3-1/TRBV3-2 CASSRTSGGAYNEQFF TGTGCCAGCAGCCGGACTAGCGGGGGGGCCTACAATGAGCAGTTCTTC
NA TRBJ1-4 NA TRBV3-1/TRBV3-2 CASSHSLTTNEKLFF TGTGCCAGCAGCCATTCGCTAACAACTAATGAAAAACTGTTTTTT
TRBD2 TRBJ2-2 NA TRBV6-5 CASSSAGGDGELFF TGTGCCAGCAGTTCAGCGGGGGGGGACGGGGAGCTGTTTTTT
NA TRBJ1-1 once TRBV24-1 CATSNRGTEAFF TGTGCCACCAGCAACCGGGGCACTGAAGCTTTCTTT
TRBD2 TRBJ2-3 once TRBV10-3 CATLSGGAAAQYF TGTGCCACCCTTAGCGGGGGGGCCGCGGCGCAGTATTTT
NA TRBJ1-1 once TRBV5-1 CASSLDGNEAFF TGCGCCAGCAGCTTGGACGGGAATGAAGCTTTCTTT
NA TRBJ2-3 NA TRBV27 CASRLGVPSSTDTQYF TGTGCCAGCAGGCTCGGGGTTCCCTCTAGCACAGATACGCAGTATTTT
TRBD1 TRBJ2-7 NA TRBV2 CASRTGVYEQYF TGTGCCAGCAGAACAGGGGTCTACGAGCAGTACTTC
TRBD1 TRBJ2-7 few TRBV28 CASSPGGSSYEQYF TGTGCCAGCAGTCCAGGGGGTAGTTCCTACGAGCAGTACTTC
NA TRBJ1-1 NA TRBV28 CASSLALKGQDTEAFF TGTGCCAGCAGTTTGGCCTTGAAGGGACAAGACACTGAAGCTTTCTTT
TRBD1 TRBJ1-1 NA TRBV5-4 CASREQGIHTEAFF TGTGCCAGCAGGGAACAGGGGATACACACTGAAGCTTTCTTT
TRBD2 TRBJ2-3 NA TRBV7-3 CASSYLPRGGFIDTQYF TGTGCCAGCAGCTATTTACCGCGGGGGGGCTTTATTGATACGCAGTATTTT
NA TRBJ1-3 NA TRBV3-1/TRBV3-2 CASTPTKGGNTIYF TGTGCCAGCACCCCCACAAAGGGAGGCAACACCATATATTTT
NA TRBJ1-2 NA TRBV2 CASSSTGYNGYTF TGTGCCAGCAGTTCGACGGGGTACAATGGCTACACCTTC
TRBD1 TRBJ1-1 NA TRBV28 CASSTDRPNTEAFF TGTGCCAGCTCTACGGACAGGCCTAACACTGAAGCTTTCTTT
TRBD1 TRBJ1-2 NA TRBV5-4 CASSLGDRVIYGYTF TGTGCCAGCAGCTTGGGGGACAGGGTCATCTATGGCTACACCTTC
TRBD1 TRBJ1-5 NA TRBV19 CASSSPRDRVSVVQLQPQHF TGTGCCAGTAGTAGTCCCCGGGACAGGGTTTCGGTAGTCCAATTACAGCCCCAGCATTTT
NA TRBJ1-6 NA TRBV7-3 CASSLTTLQVGNSPLHF TGTGCCAGCAGCTTAACCACCTTACAGGTTGGTAATTCACCCCTCCACTTT
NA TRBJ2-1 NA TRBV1 CTSSQDRLAGGQKRRSYNEQFF TGCACCAGCAGCCAAGACCGACTAGCGGGGGGGCAGAAAAGGAGATCCTACAATGAGCAGTTCTTC
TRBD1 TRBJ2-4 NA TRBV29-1 CSVGTGEGNIQYF TGCAGCGTTGGGACAGGGGAAGGGAACATTCAGTACTTC
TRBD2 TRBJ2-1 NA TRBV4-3 CASSFKVGEGEQFF TGCGCCAGCAGCTTTAAAGTAGGGGAGGGTGAGCAGTTCTTC
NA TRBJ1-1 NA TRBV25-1 CASIRGDTEAFF TGTGCCAGCATTCGAGGCGACACTGAAGCTTTCTTT
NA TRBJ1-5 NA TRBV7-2 CASSPANGAFSGQPQHF TGTGCCAGCAGTCCAGCCAATGGGGCCTTTTCAGGTCAGCCCCAGCATTTT
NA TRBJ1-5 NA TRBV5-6 CASSLRSGVTSNQPQHF TGTGCCAGCAGCCTCCGGAGCGGGGTTACCAGCAATCAGCCCCAGCATTTT